The 23 T cell receptor beta chains reported below all come from one sample, sequenced in a study of OX40 agonist ivuxolimab in advanced cancers. Libraries were prepared by immunoSEQ multiplex PCR; TCRdb keeps only in-frame clonotypes and omits some of them. The sample consists of about 54,000 clones, roughly four fifths of them appearing once. The specimen was CD4+ or CD8+ T cells sorted from blood, collected in a trial of the OX40 agonist ivuxolimab. The receptors were sampled from an adult with an advanced solid tumor such as melanoma, head and neck, liver or kidney cancer.

This clone is a singleton in its sample. The V call is TRBV27, the J call TRBJ2-7; tentatively, D is TRBD2 (5 bases). Germline values: CDR1 MNHEY, CDR2 SMNVEV (reference sequence). Deletions cut 4 bases from V and 3 bases from J, with 19 bases between. The CDR3 is made up of 16 amino acids. CDR3 region: CASSSHLTDGNYEQYF. CDR3 sequence (DNA): TGTGCCAGCAGTTCCCACCTCACGGACGGGAACTACGAGCAGTACTTC.

J is TRBJ1-2 and V is TRBV5-6; no definite D call. V lost 4 bases and J 6 bases, leaving 13 bases between the germline ends. CDR1 is SGHDT, CDR2 YYEEEE, per germline. This CDR3 has 13 amino acids. CDR3 in amino acids: CASSPAGRDGYTF. For the CDR3, the DNA is TGTGCCAGCAGCCCAGCGGGGAGGGATGGCTACACCTTC.

The chain has TRBV30 and TRBJ1-1; D is unclear. Per germline, CDR1 GTSNPN and CDR2 SVGIG (reference sequence). V lost 1 base, J lost 3 bases, and 9 bases lay in between. The CDR3 extends over 13 amino acids. CDR3 bases: TGTGCCTGGAGTGAGGGTAGGGACACTGAAGCTTTCTTT. This translates into CAWSEGRDTEAFF.

Comments on this clone: At one of its ends the junction is not consistent with the germline gene, which may arise from a read error. The V call is TRBV5-1, the J call TRBJ2-5; D is unresolved. The CDR3 has 13 residues. Germline-derived CDR1 and CDR2 are SGHRS and YFSETQ. CDR3 protein: CASTPGVGETQYF. The CDR3 nucleotides read TGTGCCAGTACCCCGGGTGTAGGGGAGACCCAGTACTTC.

The V call is TRBV6-5, the J call TRBJ2-1; D is perhaps TRBD1 or TRBD2 (5 bases each). The CDR3 length is 15 residues. V shed 5 bases and J shed 0 bases, with 11 bases lying between them. Per the germline V gene, CDR1 is MNHEY and CDR2 is SVGAGI. The CDR3 protein is CASSQGVISYNEQFF. The CDR3 bases are TGTGCCAGCAGTCAGGGAGTTATCTCCTACAATGAGCAGTTCTTC.

The rearrangement uses TRBV28 and TRBJ2-4; D is uncertain. From germline, CDR1 is MDHEN and CDR2 SYDVKM. This CDR3 is built from 15 residues. Trimming stripped 2 bases from V and 2 bases from J, with 10 bases between. The DNA of the CDR3 is TGTGCCAGCAGTTTAGTCGGGTCGTCCAAAAACATTCAGTACTTC. It codes for CASSLVGSSKNIQYF.

Comments on this clone: The same CDR3 also results from other DNA sequences found in this sample. The chain employs TRBV5-4 and TRBJ1-1; TRBD1 is a possible D gene (6 bases). In germline, CDR1 is SGHNT, CDR2 YYREEE (reference sequence). V shed 2 bases and J shed 6 bases, with 8 bases lying between them. The CDR3 has 12 amino acids. CDR3 DNA: TGTGCCAGCAGCTTACAGGGTGCTGAAGCTTTCTTT. This encodes CASSLQGAEAFF.

V usage is TRBV4-3 and J usage is TRBJ1-4; 7 bases are shared with TRBD1. V lost 1 base, J lost 6 bases, and 14 bases stayed unmatched. The germline gives CDR1 LGHNA, CDR2 YSLEER. This CDR3 is built from 18 residues. The CDR3 protein is CASSQVNDPTGRDEKLFF. The CDR3 DNA is TGCGCCAGCAGCCAAGTTAATGACCCGACAGGGAGAGATGAAAAACTGTTTTTT.

The gene calls are TRBV28 and TRBJ1-5, with 8 bases aligning to TRBD1. The CDR3 has 16 amino acids. The trim removed 6 bases at V and 6 bases at J, leaving 13 bases unmatched. Germline assignment: CDR1 MDHEN and CDR2 SYDVKM. DNA of the CDR3: TGTGCCAGCAGCTCCGAATGGCAGGGGGCTGCTCAGCCCCAGCATTTT. It encodes CASSSEWQGAAQPQHF.

The chain recombines TRBV5-5 with TRBJ2-3; TRBD1 agrees at 8 bases. The CDR3 covers 14 residues. Germline assignment: CDR1 SGHKS and CDR2 YYEKEE (reference sequence). V lost 4 bases to trimming and J lost 1 base; unmatched junction nucleotides: 2. CDR3 sequence reads: CASSRGQGTDTQYF. In nucleotides, the CDR3 is TGTGCCAGCAGCAGGGGACAGGGCACAGATACGCAGTATTTT.

The V gene is TRBV5-8, the J gene TRBJ2-1, with D perhaps matching TRBD1 (6 bases). Deletions cut 0 bases from V and 4 bases from J, with 11 bases between. CDR3 length equals 15 residues. Germline CDR1 and CDR2: SGHTS and YDEGEE. In DNA form, the CDR3 reads TGTGCCAGCAGCTTGGAACAGGGAAAATACAATGAGCAGTTCTTC. Encoded protein: CASSLEQGKYNEQFF.

The genes are TRBV28 and TRBJ1-3; a possible D gene is TRBD1 (6 bases). Per germline, CDR1 MDHEN and CDR2 SYDVKM. V shed 4 bases and J shed 13 bases, with 20 bases lying between them. This CDR3 is built from 14 residues. The CDR3 nucleotides are TGTGCCAGCAGTTCGGCAGGGGACTTTCGCGCAATATATTTT. It specifies CASSSAGDFRAIYF.

The chain couples TRBV5-4 to TRBJ2-7; the D is unclear. Trimming left V 0 bases short and J 2 bases short, with 12 bases between. The CDR3 totals 15 residues. CDR1 SGHNT and CDR2 YYREEE come from the germline V gene (reference sequence). In DNA form, the CDR3 reads TGTGCCAGCAGCTTGGGTGTTGGAAACACCTACGAGCAGTACTTC. This codes for CASSLGVGNTYEQYF.

The sample holds one count of this clone. The rearrangement links TRBV19 to TRBJ2-2; D is possibly TRBD1 or TRBD2 (7 bases each). Germline assignment: CDR1 LNHDA and CDR2 SQIVND (reference sequence). V was pared by 9 bases and J by 6 bases, with 20 bases between. CDR3 length: 15 amino acids. The DNA of the CDR3 is TGTGCCAGCAGGGGGGGACAGTTTTTGGCCGGGGAGCTGTTTTTT. This encodes CASRGGQFLAGELFF.

The chain links TRBV6-5 to TRBJ1-2; 7 bases line up with TRBD1. The CDR3 length is 15 residues. Per the germline V gene, CDR1 is MNHEY and CDR2 is SVGAGI. The ends lost 6 bases at V and 0 bases at J; junction bases unmatched: 7. CDR3 coding DNA: TGTGCCAGCAGCCGACAGGGACGCGCTAACTATGGCTACACCTTC. This encodes CASSRQGRANYGYTF.

The V call is TRBV14, the J call TRBJ2-5, with 9 bases lining up with TRBD1. The CDR3 has 16 residues. With 4 bases clipped from V and 4 bases from J, the junction kept 10 bases outside the gene matches. Germline-derived CDR1 and CDR2 are SGHDN and FVKESK. Written as DNA, the CDR3 is TGTGCCAGCAGCCCCGTGGGACAGGGAATGAGAGAGACCCAGTACTTC. As protein: CASSPVGQGMRETQYF.

The J gene is TRBJ2-1, the V gene TRBV18, with TRBD1 identical over 9 bases. Germline V gene sequence: CDR1 KGHSH, CDR2 LQKENI. Trimming took 3 bases from V and 6 from J; bases not matched to a gene: 9. This CDR3 comprises 16 residues. The CDR3 coding sequence is TGTGCCAGCTCACCCACTTCCGGGACAGGGATCAATGAGCAGTTCTTC. As protein: CASSPTSGTGINEQFF.

The chain links TRBV30 to TRBJ2-7, with 10 bases identical to TRBD1. Trimming took 8 bases from V and 2 from J; bases not matched to a gene: 18. Germline V CDR1 and CDR2: GTSNPN, SVGIG (reference sequence). The CDR3 has 17 residues. The CDR3 region is CARAVRTGGPPPYEQYF. CDR3 bases: TGTGCCCGTGCCGTGAGGACAGGGGGTCCCCCTCCCTACGAGCAGTACTTC.

As regards this clone: Different DNA sequences within this sample yield the same CDR3. The V call is TRBV28, the J call TRBJ2-3; D is possibly TRBD1 (5 bases). Trimming removed 9 bases from V and 2 bases from J, with 9 bases in between. This CDR3 is built from 12 residues. From germline, CDR1 is MDHEN and CDR2 SYDVKM. CDR3 sequence reads: CASQGFTDTQYF. In nucleotides, the CDR3 is TGTGCCAGTCAGGGTTTCACAGATACGCAGTATTTT.

The chain employs TRBV5-6 and TRBJ1-6, with TRBD1 identical over 8 bases. Germline V gives CDR1 SGHDT, CDR2 YYEEEE. J lost 8 bases, V lost 0 bases, and 4 bases had no gene match. The CDR3 totals 15 residues. Written as DNA, the CDR3 is TGTGCCAGCAGCTTGGACCAGGGGGCGGATTCACCCCTCCACTTT. This translates into CASSLDQGADSPLHF.

The chain is built from TRBV5-1 and TRBJ1-3; 10 bases map to TRBD1. After removal of 7 bases from V and 4 bases from J, the junction contained 11 bases not matched to a gene. The CDR3 covers 16 residues. Germline V gene data show CDR1 as SGHRS and CDR2 as YFSETQ. Written as DNA, the CDR3 is TGCGCCAGCTCTGGGTGGGGACAGGGGTCCGGAAACACCATATATTTT. Its protein product is CASSGWGQGSGNTIYF.

The J gene is TRBJ2-4, the V gene TRBV28; D is uncertain. This CDR3 contains 14 residues. Germline V gives CDR1 MDHEN, CDR2 SYDVKM. V was clipped by 7 bases and J by 6 bases, with 16 bases between them. The CDR3 region has the DNA TGTGCCAGCACTTTCAGAGACCGTTCAAACATTCAGTACTTC. Its protein is CASTFRDRSNIQYF.

The chain combines TRBV5-6 with TRBJ1-1, with 8 bases fitting TRBD1. This CDR3 comprises 14 residues. V was clipped by 5 bases and J by 10 bases; unmatched bases: 13. CDR1 and CDR2 from the germline V gene are SGHDT and YYEEEE. The CDR3 protein is CASSSGTGTLRAFF. Written as DNA, the CDR3 is TGTGCCAGCAGTTCCGGGACAGGAACACTGAGAGCTTTCTTT.